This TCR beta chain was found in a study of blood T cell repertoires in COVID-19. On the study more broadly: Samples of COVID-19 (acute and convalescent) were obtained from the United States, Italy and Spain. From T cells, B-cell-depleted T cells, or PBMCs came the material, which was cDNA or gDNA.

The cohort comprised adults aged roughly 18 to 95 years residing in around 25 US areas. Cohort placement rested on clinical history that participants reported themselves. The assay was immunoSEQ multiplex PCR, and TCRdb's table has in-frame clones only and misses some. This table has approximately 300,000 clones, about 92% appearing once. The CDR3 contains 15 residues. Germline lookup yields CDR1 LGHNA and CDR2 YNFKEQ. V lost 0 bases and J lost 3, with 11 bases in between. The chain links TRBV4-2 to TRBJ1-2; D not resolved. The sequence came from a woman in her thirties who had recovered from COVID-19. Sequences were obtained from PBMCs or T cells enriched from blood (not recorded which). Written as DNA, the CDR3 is TGTGCCAGCAGCCAAGATGCTTCGAGGGACTATGGCTACACCTTC. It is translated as CASSQDASRDYGYTF.